A single sample gave rise to the 11 T cell receptor beta chains below, sequenced in a study of shared clonotypes between healthy human individuals. The method was immunoSEQ multiplex PCR; TCRdb's version includes in-frame clones alone and lacks a portion of them. The repertoire consists of about 690,000 clones, with less than 95% occurring once and the leading ten covering approximately 35%. The sequencing input was memory CD8+ T cells from PBMCs. Subset specified: CD45RO+ cells pooled with CCR7-negative TemRA cells. The receptor set was obtained from a man between 18 and 35 years old in good health. Some clones in this sample may be carry-over from other donors' samples.

The rearrangement uses TRBV7-6 and TRBJ2-2, with D unclear. Trimming removed 1 base from V and 8 bases from J, with 5 bases in between. This CDR3 comprises 12 residues. Germline V gene sequence: CDR1 SGHVS, CDR2 FNYEAQ. Here the CDR3 reads CASSLVRGELFF. The DNA for the CDR3 is TGTGCCAGCAGCTTAGTCCGGGGGGAGCTGTTTTTT.

The chain joins TRBV5-4 to TRBJ1-2; D unclear. Germline V gene sequence: CDR1 SGHNT, CDR2 YYREEE (reference sequence). The CDR3 spans 14 residues. The germline V and J ends were trimmed by 0 bases and 4 bases, with 10 bases remaining between them. DNA for the CDR3: TGTGCCAGCAGCTTGGGGGGTGTTGGCTATGGCTACACCTTC. Its translation: CASSLGGVGYGYTF.

The chain employs TRBV5-1 and TRBJ1-2, with D hard to call. Per germline, CDR1 SGHRS and CDR2 YFSETQ. This CDR3 region has 14 residues. V was clipped by 4 bases and J by 4 bases, with 14 bases between them. CDR3 coding DNA: TGCGCCAGCAGCCCCGCGGGTTCCGTCTATGGCTACACCTTC. It specifies CASSPAGSVYGYTF.

The chain combines TRBV4-3 with TRBJ2-3; D perhaps matches TRBD2 (7 bases). Germline V gene sequence: CDR1 LGHNA, CDR2 YSLEER. The CDR3 sequence is 15 residues long. The ends were cut back, 3 bases at V and 5 bases at J, with 15 bases in the middle. The CDR3 DNA follows: TGCGCCAGCAGCCACCCCGGGGGCGGGGGAGATACGCAGTATTTT. Translating gives CASSHPGGGGDTQYF.

This sequence joins TRBV2 and TRBJ2-5; D gene ambiguous. Germline loops: CDR1 SNHLY, CDR2 FYNNEI. The ends were cut back, 3 bases at V and 1 base at J, with 6 bases in the middle. The CDR3 contains 13 residues. CDR3 region: CASSDRIQETQYF. The CDR3 DNA sequence: TGTGCCAGCAGTGACAGGATCCAAGAGACCCAGTACTTC.

V usage is TRBV27 and J usage is TRBJ1-1; TRBD1 aligns across 8 bases. The germline gives CDR1 MNHEY, CDR2 SMNVEV (reference sequence). The V gene end was trimmed by 3 bases and the J gene end by 6 bases; junction bases not matched to a gene: 6. This CDR3 has 14 residues. Here the CDR3 reads CASSLVTGGPEAFF. The DNA for the CDR3 is TGTGCCAGCAGTTTGGTTACAGGGGGGCCTGAAGCTTTCTTT.

In this sample, this clone turned up a few times. The V and J genes are TRBV27 and TRBJ1-5, with D perhaps TRBD1 (5 bases). The length of the CDR3 is 15 residues. The V gene lost 5 bases and the J gene lost 2 bases, with 13 bases spanning the gap. Germline lookup yields CDR1 MNHEY and CDR2 SMNVEV (reference sequence). CDR3 sequence: CASSPWGDGNQPQHF. CDR3 bases: TGTGCCAGCAGTCCGTGGGGCGATGGCAATCAGCCCCAGCATTTT.

This clone appeared a few times. The chain combines TRBV7-9 with TRBJ1-1; no reliable D call. This CDR3 is 12 amino acids long. V lost 5 bases and J 0 bases, leaving 4 bases between the germline ends. Per germline, CDR1 SEHNR and CDR2 FQNEAQ (reference sequence). DNA of the CDR3: TGTGCCAGCAGCACAATGAACACTGAAGCTTTCTTT. Translating gives CASSTMNTEAFF.

The V gene is TRBV11-3, the J gene TRBJ2-3; D is perhaps TRBD1 or TRBD2 (5 bases each). The CDR3 consists of 16 residues. The V gene's germline CDR1 is SGHNT and CDR2 YENEEA. Trimming shortened V by 5 bases and J by 3 bases, and 18 bases separated the two germline ends. The CDR3 loop reads CASSPRSGTATDTQYF. In DNA, the CDR3 is TGTGCCAGCAGCCCGAGGTCGGGGACGGCAACAGATACGCAGTATTTT.

This chain uses TRBV11-2 with TRBJ2-1; TRBD2 is a possible D gene (5 bases). The CDR3 consists of 17 residues. Trimming removed 3 bases at V and 6 bases at J, with 21 bases between. CDR1 is SGHAT and CDR2 is FQNNGV in the germline V gene. The CDR3 spells CASSFLLGGRRGNEQFF. For the CDR3, the DNA is TGTGCCAGCAGCTTCCTTCTTGGAGGCCGCCGGGGCAATGAGCAGTTCTTC.

This clone was picked up one time. This sequence joins TRBV6-1 and TRBJ2-1; TRBD1 might be the D (6 bases). Trimming took 2 bases from V and 8 from J, leaving 16 bases between them. This CDR3 has 15 residues. The germline gives CDR1 MNHNS, CDR2 SASEGT. In DNA form, the CDR3 reads TGTGCCAGCAGTGAAAGGTGGGGGCGCAGGGATGAGCAGTTCTTC. It encodes CASSERWGRRDEQFF.